This TCR beta chain was profiled in a study of T-cell memory formation after mild COVID-19 (dated by TCRdb to about 2021). In terms of the full investigation: Most TCR sequence clusters were specific to one of the two donors. The cohort was made up of two young adult volunteers, one female and one male, who were previously healthy. In a couple of donors, T-cell clones that expanded and contracted after mild COVID-19 were tracked by sequencing TCRalpha and TCRbeta repertoires over time. Results the study describes overall, beyond this receptor: The detection of some responding clones in pre-infection memory suggests that pre-existing cross-reactive memory T cells joined the SARS-CoV-2 response. Contracting CD4+ clones appeared mostly in the CM and EM memory subsets, whereas CD8+ clones were enriched in EMRA. SARS-CoV-2 specificity was not confirmed for the second-wave clones peaking on day 37. Only a couple of mild cases were covered by the study, and larger cohorts that include severe cases with pre-infection samples were considered necessary. Clones that contracted from day 15 to 85 showed balanced CD4/CD8 phenotypes, whereas a second wave of clones that expanded from day 15 to 37 leaned towards CD4+.

This clonotype has only a few counts. Its antigen remains unidentified. Base qualities are not recorded, but no much larger clone differs from it by a single base. The listed sequencing device is Illumina NovaSeq 6000. TCRalpha and TCRbeta cDNA libraries were built by 5'RACE with constant-segment primers, adding sample barcodes and unique molecular identifiers. RNA was extracted from every sample with Trizol reagent. Amplification of the libraries took two PCR steps, and the second step added a second sample barcode plus Illumina TruSeq adapters. Libraries were sequenced on an Illumina NovaSeq with 2 x 150 bp paired-end reads. On the study's bioinformatics: Demultiplexing of reads and collapsing into UMI-guided consensus sequences were performed with migec v1.2.7. Using mixcr v2.1.11, UMI consensuses were aligned to TRA and TRB V and J templates and then assembled into clonotypes. A clonotype was counted as expanded or contracted only if both edgeR and NoisET called the change significant, with noise models trained on biological replicates. For edgeR calls, the cutoffs were a false discovery rate-adjusted p below 0.01 and a log2 fold-change threshold of 1. As an exploratory analysis of dynamics, PCA with hierarchical clustering was applied to max-normalized trajectories of the 1000 most abundant clonotypes. Each responding clone was given a CD4 or CD8 phenotype based on the CD4+ and CD8+ repertoires, which had been sequenced separately. TCRdb ran its own pipeline on the public reads, namely fastp trimming at Q25 and MiXCR clone calling, and kept in-frame beta chains. Rows are unified per CDR3 protein, each entry keeping the most common DNA and genes. These V and J calls are TCRdb output, not the study's own analysis. The sample records about 310,000 distinct CDR3 sequences, roughly a fifth of which are singletons. Over 20% of the sample rests with the top ten.

PBMCs were isolated by Ficoll-Paque density gradient centrifugation. V is trimmed back by 3 bases and J by 4 bases, and the junction contains 4 bases that no gene match accounts for. The CDR3 sequence holds 13 residues, the cysteine and phenylalanine included. Only the CDR3 region is kept as DNA, spanning 39 bases read in frame from base 1. CDR1 SQVTM and CDR2 ANQGSEA are derived from the germline V gene. The rearrangement combines TRBV29-1 with TRBJ2-3, and 7 bases in between align with TRBD1. The receptor was isolated from a man aged 18 to 35 who had mild COVID-19 (a few samples of this study predate the infection). The sample titles of this study are shuffled in the database, so cell type and time point are left out; the donor was told from shared clones. The sequenced sample consisted of PBMCs or a T cell subset sorted from them (not recorded which). The DNA sequence is given as TGCAGCGTTGACACAGGGGTCCCAGATACGCAGTATTTT. Its amino acids are CSVDTGVPDTQYF.